This TCR beta chain was sequenced during a study of T cells in Graves' hyperthyroidism and ophthalmopathy. The CDR3 extends over 17 amino acids. V was clipped by 2 bases and J by 3 bases; unmatched bases: 8. The germline V gene encodes CDR1 SGHVS and CDR2 FQNEAQ. Every diagnosis used clinical symptoms, serum thyroxine and TRAb, thyroid ultrasound and orbital computed tomography. From RNA transcripts, TCR beta CDR3 regions were amplified. The HTBI set primed first-round TCR CDR3 RT-PCR. TCRdb re-called the multiplex PCR reads through MiXCR, storing one row per CDR3 protein. The table lists approximately 700,000 distinct CDR3 sequences, just under 45% of them singletons, with under 8.5% in the top ten.

The sequence was obtained from an adult man with Graves' disease, either hyperthyroidism or ophthalmopathy (not recorded which). Input material: peripheral blood or thyroid tissue (not recorded which). The chain joins TRBV7-8 to TRBJ1-4, with TRBD1 matching 8 bases. CDR3 amino acids: CASSLQGAFAANEKLFF. The CDR3 DNA reads as TGTGCCAGCAGCTTACAGGGGGCGTTTGCAGCTAATGAAAAACTGTTTTTT.